What follows is one T cell receptor beta chain and its context. The data derive from a study of blood T cells in healthy people across ages. There are 12 residues in the CDR3. Germline V gives CDR1 SNHLY, CDR2 FYNNEI. The V and J ends lost 7 bases and 6 bases respectively, with 11 bases between them. The use of a sample-barcoded 5' primer and a J-beta primer mix characterized a second PCR of about 6 to 11 cycles. TCRdb redid the calling of the 5' RACE reads with MiXCR, one entry per CDR3 protein. The sample contains over a million distinct CDR3 sequences, around 59% of which appear only once. This clonotype was obtained from a young man in good health. This chain uses TRBV2 with TRBJ2-3; D call uncertain. What was sequenced was blood. CDR3 residues: CASIKTRDTQYF. CDR3 bases: TGTGCCAGCATTAAAACTCGCGATACGCAGTATTTT.